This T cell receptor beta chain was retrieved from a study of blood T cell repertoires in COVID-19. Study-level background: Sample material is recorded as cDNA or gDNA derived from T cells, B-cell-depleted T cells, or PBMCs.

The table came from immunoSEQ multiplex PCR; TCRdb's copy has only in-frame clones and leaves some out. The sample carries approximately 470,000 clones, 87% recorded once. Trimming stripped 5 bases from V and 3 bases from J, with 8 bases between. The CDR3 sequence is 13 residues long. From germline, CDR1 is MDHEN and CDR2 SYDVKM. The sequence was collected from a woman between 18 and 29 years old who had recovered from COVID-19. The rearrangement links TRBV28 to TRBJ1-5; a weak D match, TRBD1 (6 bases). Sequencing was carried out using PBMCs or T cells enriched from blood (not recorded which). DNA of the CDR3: TGTGCCAGCAGTCGGGACATCAATCAGCCCCAGCATTTT. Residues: CASSRDINQPQHF. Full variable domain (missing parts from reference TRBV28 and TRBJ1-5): DVKVTQSSRYLVKRTGEKVFLECVQDMDHENMFWYRQDPGLGLRLIYFSYDVKMKEKGDIPEGYSVSREKKERFSLILESASTNQTSMYLCASSRDINQPQHFGDGTRLSIL.